The 27 T cell receptor beta chains listed next were all sequenced from one sample in a study of OX40 agonist ivuxolimab in advanced cancers. The method was immunoSEQ multiplex PCR; TCRdb's version includes in-frame clones alone and lacks a portion of them. Among about 58,000 clones, roughly 77% were seen once, and the ten largest hold more than 0.65%. The sequencing used CD4+ or CD8+ T cells sorted from blood, collected in a trial of the OX40 agonist ivuxolimab. The receptor source for this set is an adult with an advanced solid tumor such as melanoma, head and neck, liver or kidney cancer.

CDR3 residues: CASRPTGSGYTF. The CDR3 DNA follows: TGTGCCAGCAGACCCACAGGGTCGGGCTACACCTTC. This sequence joins TRBV6-6 and TRBJ1-2, with D perhaps TRBD1 (6 bases). Trimming took 6 bases from V and 8 from J, leaving 13 bases between them. The germline V gene has CDR1 MNHNY and CDR2 SVGAGI (reference sequence). This CDR3 comprises 12 residues.

This clone has a single count. This chain connects TRBV19 to TRBJ1-1, with TRBD1 matching over 7 bases. J gave up 6 bases and V 3 bases, and 7 bases lay outside the gene matches. Germline assignment: CDR1 LNHDA and CDR2 SQIVND (reference sequence). The CDR3 extends over 14 amino acids. CDR3 sequence reads: CASSIQGGGPEAFF. CDR3 nucleotides: TGTGCCAGTAGTATCCAGGGGGGGGGCCCTGAAGCTTTCTTT.

This clone has only a few counts. The chain links TRBV5-6 to TRBJ1-1; D remains ambiguous. CDR1 SGHDT and CDR2 YYEEEE come from the germline V gene. The V gene lost 4 bases and the J gene lost 1 base, with 20 bases spanning the gap. The CDR3 has 17 amino acids. CDR3 protein: CASSLGSAGGRNTEAFF. CDR3 coding DNA: TGTGCCAGCAGCCTAGGTTCTGCCGGCGGGAGGAACACTGAAGCTTTCTTT.

V gene TRBV7-2 combines with J gene TRBJ2-1; TRBD2 matches at 12 bases. Germline V gives CDR1 SGHTA, CDR2 FQGNSA. The V gene end was trimmed by 4 bases and the J gene end by 9 bases; junction bases not matched to a gene: 4. The CDR3 is 14 residues long. In DNA, the CDR3 is TGTGCCAGCAGCTCACTAGCGGGGGGTGGTGAGCAGTTCTTC. This codes for CASSSLAGGGEQFF.

The V call is TRBV7-9, the J call TRBJ1-3, with 11 bases identical to TRBD1. The CDR3 length is 18 residues. Germline assignment: CDR1 SEHNR and CDR2 FQNEAQ (reference sequence). Losses at the gene ends were 3 bases for V and 2 bases for J; bases not matched to a gene: 9. In DNA form, the CDR3 reads TGTGCCAGCAGCTTCGGACAGGGGGCCCGGAGGGCTGGAAACACCATATATTTT. This gives the protein CASSFGQGARRAGNTIYF.

The rearrangement uses TRBV27 and TRBJ2-1, with D perhaps TRBD1 (6 bases). The CDR3 extends over 18 amino acids. V lost 0 bases, J lost 0 bases, and 15 bases lay in between. Per the germline V gene, CDR1 is MNHEY and CDR2 is SMNVEV (reference sequence). CDR3: CASSLSSATGRSYNEQFF. The CDR3 bases are TGTGCCAGCAGTTTATCTTCCGCGACAGGACGCTCCTACAATGAGCAGTTCTTC.

This chain links TRBV2 with TRBJ2-2; possible D gene TRBD1, 6 bases. V was clipped by 4 bases and J by 0 bases, with 18 bases between them. The CDR3 runs 18 residues. Germline lookup yields CDR1 SNHLY and CDR2 FYNNEI. As DNA, the CDR3 is TGTGCCAGCAGTGCGAGAGGGGGTCCTTCCACGAACACCGGGGAGCTGTTTTTT. Amino acids: CASSARGGPSTNTGELFF.

The chain combines TRBV18 with TRBJ2-7; D call uncertain. This CDR3 contains 13 residues. From germline, CDR1 is KGHSH and CDR2 LQKENI. Trimming took 2 bases from V and 3 from J, leaving 8 bases between them. CDR3 sequence: CASSPTGVYEQYF. CDR3 nucleotides: TGTGCCAGCTCACCAACTGGGGTCTACGAGCAGTACTTC.

V is TRBV28 and J is TRBJ1-1, with D perhaps TRBD1 (5 bases). Germline CDR1 MDHEN, CDR2 SYDVKM. The CDR3 loop spans 15 amino acids. Trimming took 3 bases from V and 4 from J, leaving 15 bases between them. The CDR3 nucleotides read TGTGCCAGCAGTTTTTCCGGGGCGAGGCGCACTGAAGCTTTCTTT. It translates to CASSFSGARRTEAFF.

The chain couples TRBV28 to TRBJ2-3; no clear D. The V end lost 5 bases, the J end lost 0 bases, and 6 bases lay between the germline ends. CDR3 length: 13 residues. CDR1 is MDHEN, CDR2 SYDVKM, per germline. The CDR3 loop is CASSPPSTDTQYF. CDR3 in DNA: TGTGCCAGCAGTCCCCCTAGCACAGATACGCAGTATTTT.

The chain couples TRBV19 to TRBJ1-3; D not resolved. The V gene lost 5 bases and the J gene lost 3 bases, with 8 bases spanning the gap. Germline V gene data show CDR1 as LNHDA and CDR2 as SQIVND (reference sequence). The CDR3 sequence is 13 residues long. The CDR3 bases are TGTGCCAGTAGTTCGGGGTATGGAAACACCATATATTTT. It is translated as CASSSGYGNTIYF.

The rearrangement joins TRBV5-6 to TRBJ2-1; TRBD2 agrees at 11 bases. The ends lost 3 bases at V and 6 bases at J; junction bases unmatched: 5. The CDR3 runs to 15 residues. Germline CDR1 and CDR2: SGHDT and YYEEEE. CDR3 loop: CASSWLAGGSNEQFF. The CDR3 bases are TGTGCCAGCAGCTGGCTAGCGGGGGGCTCCAATGAGCAGTTCTTC.

This sequence joins TRBV19 and TRBJ2-6; no firm D call. CDR1 is LNHDA, CDR2 SQIVND, per germline (reference sequence). CDR3 size: 15 residues. Trimming cost V 3 bases and J 4 bases, with 10 bases left between them. The CDR3 nucleotides are TGTGCCAGTAGTATGGTTGGTCCCGGGGCCAACGTCCTGACTTTC. This sequence encodes CASSMVGPGANVLTF.

The J gene is TRBJ2-7, the V gene TRBV6-5; D possibly corresponds to TRBD1 (6 bases). V lost 4 bases to trimming and J lost 2 bases, with 15 bases between them. The CDR3 runs to 15 residues. CDR1 MNHEY and CDR2 SVGAGI come from the germline V gene. Here the CDR3 reads CASSSGTSPPYEQYF. DNA for the CDR3: TGTGCCAGCAGTTCCGGGACAAGCCCTCCCTACGAGCAGTACTTC.

This clone was seen a single time. V gene TRBV2 combines with J gene TRBJ1-1; 7 bases are a match to TRBD1. Germline CDR1 is SNHLY and CDR2 is FYNNEI. This CDR3 has 18 amino acids. The V gene end was trimmed by 6 bases and the J gene end by 1 base; junction bases not matched to a gene: 17. CDR3 DNA: TGTGCCAGCAGGGGAGGGATAAACAGGGGTAAACCGAACACTGAAGCTTTCTTT. Protein sequence: CASRGGINRGKPNTEAFF.

The chain joins TRBV29-1 to TRBJ2-3; TRBD2 is a possible D gene (6 bases). Germline-derived CDR1 and CDR2 are SQVTM and ANQGSEA. CDR3 size: 13 residues. Trimming pared 6 bases from V and 7 bases from J, leaving 17 bases between. The CDR3: CSVTTRRGHTQYF. CDR3 bases: TGCAGCGTGACGACTAGAAGAGGGCATACGCAGTATTTT.

For the CDR3, the DNA is TGTGCCAGCAGTGAATCGACACACCTTCCTGGGGCCAACGTCCTGACTTTC. Translating it yields CASSESTHLPGANVLTF. J is TRBJ2-6 and V is TRBV6-4, with D hard to call. V was pared by 3 bases and J by 2 bases, with 14 bases between. Per germline, CDR1 MRHNA and CDR2 SNTAGT. The CDR3 has 17 residues.

The chain combines TRBV2 with TRBJ1-2; no definite D call. This CDR3 comprises 12 residues. V shed 6 bases and J shed 8 bases, with 13 bases lying between them. Germline assignment: CDR1 SNHLY and CDR2 FYNNEI. CDR3 sequence: CASRGIDNGYTF. CDR3 bases: TGTGCCAGCAGAGGGATTGACAACGGCTACACCTTC.

The chain couples TRBV2 to TRBJ1-2; 10 positions agree with TRBD1. V gave up 6 bases and J gave up 6 bases; unmatched junction bases: 7. Germline CDR1 and CDR2: SNHLY and FYNNEI. The CDR3 totals 14 residues. CDR3: CASSLTGGGDGYTF. The CDR3 DNA follows: TGTGCCAGCAGCCTGACAGGGGGCGGGGATGGCTACACCTTC.

V usage is TRBV6-5 and J usage is TRBJ2-3; D assignment may be TRBD1 or TRBD2 (5 bases each). In germline, CDR1 is MNHEY, CDR2 SVGAGI. Between the trimmed V and J ends, which lost 2 bases and 2 bases, there was a span of 11 bases. The CDR3 is 15 amino acids. The CDR3 DNA sequence: TGTGCCAGCAGTTACGGGAGAGGGGACACAGATACGCAGTATTTT. Translated: CASSYGRGDTDTQYF.

J is TRBJ1-2 and V is TRBV6-5; D remains ambiguous. Germline V CDR1 and CDR2: MNHEY, SVGAGI. CDR3 length: 15 amino acids. Trimming shortened V by 5 bases and J by 3 bases, and 16 bases separated the two germline ends. CDR3 loop: CASSRPGSEHYGYTF. As DNA, the CDR3 is TGTGCCAGCAGTCGCCCGGGGTCGGAGCACTATGGCTACACCTTC.

This chain uses TRBV5-6 with TRBJ2-7; 8 nucleotides line up with TRBD1. Trimming at V came to 4 bases and at J to 0 bases, leaving 6 bases not matched to a gene. Germline lookup yields CDR1 SGHDT and CDR2 YYEEEE. The CDR3 has 15 residues. CDR3 in DNA: TGTGCCAGCAGCCCAGGACAGGGCATCTCCTACGAGCAGTACTTC. Its translation: CASSPGQGISYEQYF. The variable domain in full, completed from reference TRBV5-6 and TRBJ2-7, reads DAGVTQSPTHLIKTRGQQVTLRCSPKSGHDTVSWYQQALGQGPQFIFQYYEEEERQRGNFPDRFSGHQFPNYSSELNVNALLLGDSALYLCASSPGQGISYEQYFGPGTRLTVT.

CDR3 bases: TGCGCCAGCAGCCCCGAGGGGATAAACTATGGCTACACCTTC. Its translation is CASSPEGINYGYTF. V is TRBV4-1 and J is TRBJ1-2; TRBD1 is a possible D gene (5 bases). CDR1 and CDR2 (germline): MGHRA, YSYEKL. V lost 4 bases and J 2 bases, leaving 11 bases between the germline ends. The CDR3 runs to 14 residues.

The chain uses TRBV6-6 and TRBJ2-1, with D tentatively TRBD1 (5 bases). The germline V and J ends were trimmed by 0 bases and 7 bases, with 16 bases remaining between them. CDR3 length: 16 residues. Germline CDR1 is MNHNY and CDR2 is SVGAGI (reference sequence). The CDR3 spells CASSYSSSDNGNEQFF. The CDR3 region has the DNA TGTGCCAGCAGTTACTCGTCGTCGGACAATGGGAATGAGCAGTTCTTC.

CDR3 region: CASSAHSSGNTEAFF. As DNA, the CDR3 is TGTGCCAGCAGCGCACATAGCTCAGGGAACACTGAAGCTTTCTTT. The rearrangement uses TRBV9 and TRBJ1-1; D not resolved. This CDR3 region has 15 residues. The germline V gene has CDR1 SGDLS and CDR2 YYNGEE. V shed 3 bases and J shed 1 base, with 13 bases lying between them.

This clone came up once. The chain couples TRBV2 to TRBJ1-1; D is uncertain. This CDR3 spans 13 amino acids. Deletions cut 6 bases from V and 0 bases from J, with 8 bases between. Per the germline V gene, CDR1 is SNHLY and CDR2 is FYNNEI. This CDR3 reads CASSRNMNTEAFF. The CDR3 DNA follows: TGTGCCAGCAGCCGCAACATGAACACTGAAGCTTTCTTT.

V and J are TRBV6-1 and TRBJ1-5, with TRBD1 identical over 9 bases. Trimming removed 6 bases from V and 5 bases from J; junction bases left unmatched: 8. The CDR3 contains 15 residues. Germline assignment: CDR1 MNHNS and CDR2 SASEGT. The CDR3 region is CASSSMDRGDQPQHF. CDR3 bases: TGTGCCAGCAGCTCAATGGACAGGGGCGATCAGCCCCAGCATTTT.